This paragraph reports one T cell receptor beta chain. The table came from immunoSEQ multiplex PCR; TCRdb's copy has only in-frame clones and leaves some out. The sample lists hundreds of thousands of clones, around three quarters occurring once. The source of the sample is a study of cytotoxic CD8 clonotypes in ibrutinib-treated CLL. Study details: The cohort had about 11 relapsed/refractory and over 14 treatment-naive patients, 17 to 18 IGHV unmutated.

Germline loops: CDR1 SQVTM, CDR2 ANQGSEA. This CDR3 spans 14 amino acids. Trimming removed 6 bases from V and 0 bases from J, with 14 bases in between. The source of this sequence is a human donor with chronic lymphocytic leukemia. Sequenced material: PBMCs, taken after 24 months of ibrutinib treatment. This chain links TRBV29-1 with TRBJ1-1; TRBD1 is a possible D gene (6 bases). CDR3 bases: TGCAGCGTCGGCCCACAGGGTATGAACACTGAAGCTTTCTTT. It encodes CSVGPQGMNTEAFF.